The 17 T cell receptor beta chains listed next were all sequenced from one sample in a study of CD8 T cells in ankylosing spondylitis (dated by TCRdb to about 2017). Libraries came from 5' RACE. Sequencing instrument: Illumina HiSeq 2500. In TCRdb, the public reads were trimmed at Q25 with fastp and aligned with MiXCR, with productive beta chains retained. All rows with the same CDR3 protein become a single entry with the most common DNA and genes. In this sample the table shows roughly 200,000 distinct CDR3 sequences, about a quarter of which occur a single time. Clones ranked in the top ten supply 6.6% of the sample. The specimen was blood, either unsorted or a sorted T cell fraction (not recorded which). Receptors originate from a male donor with ankylosing spondylitis or in good health (not recorded which).

This rearrangement joins TRBV12-3 or TRBV12-4 to TRBJ1-6, with no clear D. This CDR3 is built from 11 residues. V lost 7 bases to trimming and J lost 7 bases, with 5 bases between them. Here the CDR3 reads CASMRNSPLHF. In nucleotides, the CDR3 is TGTGCCAGCATGAGAAATTCACCCCTCCACTTT.

This clonotype was counted at least ten times. The chain joins TRBV20-1 to TRBJ1-2; TRBD1 is a possible D gene (5 bases). In germline, CDR1 is DFQATT, CDR2 SNEGSKA (reference sequence). The CDR3 runs to 12 residues. The germline V and J ends were trimmed by 5 bases and 1 base, with 8 bases remaining between them. The CDR3 protein is CSARGFNYGYTF. The CDR3 DNA reads TGCAGTGCTCGGGGCTTTAACTATGGCTACACCTTC.

This clonotype has at least ten counts. V and J are TRBV7-2 and TRBJ1-3, with D hard to call. Germline values: CDR1 SGHTA, CDR2 FQGNSA. Trimming left V 0 bases short and J 4 bases short, with 10 bases between. The CDR3 length is 15 residues. CDR3 sequence reads: CASSLAQFSGNTIYF. CDR3 DNA sequence: TGTGCCAGCAGCTTAGCGCAATTTTCGGGAAACACCATATATTTT. Full variable domain (remainder filled in from reference TRBV7-2 and TRBJ1-3): GAGVSQSPSNKVTEKGKDVELRCDPISGHTALYWYRQSLGQGLEFLIYFQGNSAPDKSGLPSDRFSAERTGGSVSTLTIQRTQQEDSAVYLCASSLAQFSGNTIYFGEGSWLTVV.

This clonotype was detected a few times. This chain connects TRBV9 to TRBJ1-2; D perhaps matches TRBD1 (5 bases). Trimming left V 0 bases short and J 8 bases short, with 14 bases between. Germline V gene sequence: CDR1 SGDLS, CDR2 YYNGEE. The CDR3 sequence is 14 residues long. DNA of the CDR3: TGTGCCAGCAGCGTAGTCGGGGGACCCCTCGGCTACACCTTC. It encodes CASSVVGGPLGYTF.

The CDR3 reads CATQDKQNTEAFF. The CDR3 nucleotides are TGTGCCACCCAGGACAAGCAGAACACTGAAGCTTTCTTT. This chain links TRBV24-1 with TRBJ1-1, with a possible D match to TRBD1 (5 bases). CDR3 size: 13 residues. The germline CDR1 and CDR2 sequences are KGHDR and SFDVKD. V was clipped by 9 bases and J by 1 base, with 11 bases between them.

In its sample, this clonotype was seen a few times. The chain links TRBV12-3 or TRBV12-4 to TRBJ1-1; TRBD1 might be the D (5 bases). The CDR3 contains 18 residues. V was shortened by 3 bases and J by 2 bases, with 22 bases between the two germline ends. The CDR3 region has the DNA TGTGCCAGCAGTTTTCCGGTCCCCGGTCGGGGACCTAACACTGAAGCTTTCTTT. This translates into CASSFPVPGRGPNTEAFF.

Ten or more counts support this clonotype. V usage is TRBV11-2 and J usage is TRBJ2-3; D possibly corresponds to TRBD2 (6 bases). Germline CDR1 is SGHAT and CDR2 is FQNNGV. This CDR3 contains 14 residues. Trimming took off 1 base at V and 6 bases at J, with 11 bases between the two ends. The CDR3 sequence is CASSLVMGRDTQYF. CDR3 DNA: TGTGCCAGCAGCTTAGTCATGGGGAGGGATACGCAGTATTTT.

This clonotype occurred a few times. The rearrangement links TRBV12-3 or TRBV12-4 to TRBJ2-7, with a tentative D call TRBD1 (6 bases). The CDR3 loop spans 15 amino acids. V lost 5 bases and J 4 bases, leaving 18 bases between the germline ends. For the CDR3, the DNA is TGTGCCAGCAGTCCCCACTTGGGGGCGATTTACGAGCAGTACTTC. This translates into CASSPHLGAIYEQYF.

This clonotype was recorded at least ten times. The chain couples TRBV28 to TRBJ1-1; TRBD1 agrees at 8 bases. Germline trimming cut 3 bases from V and 13 bases from J; bases unmatched to any gene: 13. Germline values: CDR1 MDHEN, CDR2 SYDVKM. This CDR3 has 14 residues. The CDR3 bases are TGTGCCAGCAGTTTTCCCGGACAGGGCCGTTTGCTTTTCTTT. Its translation: CASSFPGQGRLLFF. The full variable domain, completed using reference TRBV28 and TRBJ1-1, is DVKVTQSSRYLVKRTGEKVFLECVQDMDHENMFWYRQDPGLGLRLIYFSYDVKMKEKGDIPEGYSVSREKKERFSLILESASTNQTSMYLCASSFPGQGRLLFFGQGTRLTVV.

There are many counts of this clonotype. The chain recombines TRBV5-1 with TRBJ2-1; D uncertain. Germline lookup yields CDR1 SGHRS and CDR2 YFSETQ. V lost 0 bases, J lost 0 bases, and 10 bases lay in between. The CDR3 has 16 amino acids. Here the CDR3 reads CASSLGGIGSYNEQFF. The CDR3 coding sequence is TGCGCCAGCAGCTTGGGAGGTATCGGCTCCTACAATGAGCAGTTCTTC.

There are many counts of this clonotype. This chain links TRBV6-1 with TRBJ1-6; 7 bases agree with TRBD1. Per the germline V gene, CDR1 is MNHNS and CDR2 is SASEGT. Trimming took 6 bases from V and 0 from J; bases not matched to a gene: 8. This CDR3 contains 17 residues. This CDR3 reads CASSPDRTRSYNSPLHF. The CDR3 DNA follows: TGTGCCAGCAGCCCGGACAGGACACGCTCCTATAATTCACCCCTCCACTTT.

This clonotype was detected ten times or more. This chain joins TRBV11-1 and TRBJ2-1; weak D call: TRBD2 (5 bases). V dropped 0 bases and J dropped 0 bases, with 6 bases sitting between them. Germline lookup yields CDR1 SGHAT and CDR2 FQDESV (reference sequence). The CDR3 loop spans 15 amino acids. As DNA, the CDR3 is TGTGCCAGCAGCTTAGCGGGGAGCTCCTACAATGAGCAGTTCTTC. Translating it yields CASSLAGSSYNEQFF. The variable domain in full, completed from reference TRBV11-1 and TRBJ2-1, reads EAEVAQSPRYKITEKSQAVAFWCDPISGHATLYWYRQILGQGPELLVQFQDESVVDDSQLPKDRFSAERLKGVDSTLKIQPAELGDSAMYLCASSLAGSSYNEQFFGPGTRLTVL.

The chain combines TRBV21-1 with TRBJ2-5; the table's D call of TRBD2 was not tested on the DNA. TRBV21-1 represents a pseudogene. The CDR3 has 13 residues. This CDR3 is CASRELVGETQYF. The CDR3 nucleotides are TGTGCCAGCAGAGAGCTAGTTGGAGAGACCCAGTACTTC.

This clonotype was picked up many times. This chain links TRBV20-1 with TRBJ2-6; D gene uncertain. Trimming cost V 3 bases and J 0 bases, with 9 bases left between them. The CDR3 has 15 amino acids. Germline-derived CDR1 and CDR2 are DFQATT and SNEGSKA (reference sequence). The CDR3 sequence: CSASVEGSGANVLTF. DNA of the CDR3: TGCAGTGCTAGCGTGGAAGGCTCTGGGGCCAACGTCCTGACTTTC.

This clonotype has a count of ten or more. The chain employs TRBV27 and TRBJ1-4, with D possibly TRBD1 on 6 matching bases. Germline CDR1 and CDR2: MNHEY and SMNVEV (reference sequence). With 8 bases removed from V and 7 bases from J, the gap between germline ends came to 20 bases. The CDR3 contains 15 residues. This CDR3 reads CASRPVGGRGEKLFF. DNA of the CDR3: TGTGCCAGCCGTCCTGTTGGGGGCCGGGGTGAAAAACTGTTTTTT.

This clonotype showed up many times. This chain uses TRBV10-3 with TRBJ2-3; D may be TRBD1 (8 bases). V lost 2 bases to trimming and J lost 7 bases, with 16 bases between them. The CDR3 is made up of 15 amino acids. CDR1 ENHRY and CDR2 SYGVKD come from the germline V gene. CDR3 nucleotides: TGTGCCATCAGTGAGAGGGGGGGACAGGTGAATACGCAGTATTTT. The encoded protein is CAISERGGQVNTQYF.

This clonotype was counted only a few times. The V gene is TRBV12-3 or TRBV12-4, the J gene TRBJ2-5; either TRBD1 or TRBD2 may fit D (5 bases each). V lost 1 base to trimming and J lost 5 bases, with 11 bases between them. The CDR3 sequence is 14 residues long. The DNA of the CDR3 is TGTGCCAGCAGTTTAGAGGGGAGCTTCGAGACCCAGTACTTC. Protein product: CASSLEGSFETQYF.